This T cell receptor beta chain was sequenced for a study of immune heterogeneity within non-small cell lung tumors. CDR1 DFQATT and CDR2 SNEGSKA come from the germline V gene (reference sequence). The CDR3 covers 14 residues. V was pared by 7 bases and J by 0 bases, with 14 bases between. Multiplex PCR relied on 32 V and 13 J primers to amplify TCR beta CDR3. TCRdb fed the multiplex PCR reads into MiXCR, producing one record per CDR3 protein. The table records tens of thousands of distinct CDR3 sequences, 25% to 30% of them present only once. Bulk tumor genomic DNA was the template, and each sample received roughly 590 ng. During surgery, each primary tumor gave multiple biopsies spaced as far apart as possible. Before undergoing curative surgery, patients had newly diagnosed non-small cell lung cancer that was untreated.

The chain has TRBV20-1 and TRBJ2-3; no firm D call. The clonotype comes from a man aged 40-49 years with non-small cell lung cancer. The sample comprised lung tumor tissue. The DNA of the CDR3 is TGCAGTGTGATGGAGCAGCCTAGCACAGATACGCAGTATTTT. This gives the protein CSVMEQPSTDTQYF.